This T cell receptor (beta chain) is drawn from a study of shared clonotypes between healthy human individuals. The CDR3 consists of 12 residues. The V end was cut by 1 base, the J end by 5 bases, with 7 bases between. CDR1 and CDR2 from the germline V gene are SGHTS and YDEGEE. At deep level, the assay was performed. The method was immunoSEQ multiplex PCR; TCRdb's version includes in-frame clones alone and lacks a portion of them. The sample comprises about 460,000 clones, about 74% of which are singletons, and more than 10% rests with the top ten. This chain joins TRBV5-8 and TRBJ2-7, with D possibly called TRBD1 or TRBD2 (5 bases each). Sequencing input: PBMCs. The clonotype comes from a woman aged 40 to 55 in good health. Some clones in this sample may be carry-over from other donors' samples. CDR3 coding DNA: TGTGCCAGCAGCTTGTCGGGACACGAGCAGTACTTC. As protein: CASSLSGHEQYF.